This T cell receptor (beta chain) was documented in a study of T cell responses to AZD1222 COVID-19 vaccine. The study, taken as a whole, reports: Reports say nearly half of spike-specific TCRs go after unmutated variant regions. Repertoires were obtained solely post-peak T cell response. The donor group comprised mostly white British people and more females; the analysis possibly underestimated clonal diversity. Dominant CD4 TCR responses targeted spike regions 160-218 and 743-854.

Method: immunoSEQ multiplex PCR; TCRdb's copy keeps in-frame clones and lacks some. Of more than 140,000 clones detected, approximately 89% appear once; the ten largest clones hold 3% to 4%. V lost 3 bases to trimming and J lost 6 bases, with 12 bases between them. The CDR3 loop spans 13 amino acids. Details on this clone: Antigen: not known.

This sequence originates from an adult in good health. The chain carries TRBV12-3 or TRBV12-4 and TRBJ2-7; D gene uncertain. The sequenced sample was peripheral blood, obtained on day 0 of MenACWY control vaccination. CDR3 coding DNA: TGTGCCAGCAGTTTTAAGTCTCCCGGCGAGCAGTACTTC. Protein product: CASSFKSPGEQYF.